These 9 T cell receptor beta chains came from one sample sequenced in a study of early T cells in non-severe SARS-CoV-2 infection. TCRdb re-analysed the 5' RACE reads in MiXCR, keeping a single row per CDR3 protein. The profile shows approximately 60,000 distinct CDR3 sequences, 7% to 10% of them singletons. Sequenced here: whole blood, sampled at baseline. The receptors come from an adult who was a healthcare worker with PCR-confirmed SARS-CoV-2 infection or an uninfected control (not recorded which).

In its sample, this clonotype was seen a few times. This chain connects TRBV7-6 to TRBJ2-2, with 7 nucleotides matching TRBD2. Germline V gene lookup returns CDR1 SGHVS and CDR2 FNYEAQ. This CDR3 region has 18 residues. J was trimmed by 3 bases and V by 4 bases; bases with no gene match: 14. The CDR3 DNA reads as TGTGCCAGCAGCTCCCCTCGGGTCGCGGGAGAGGACACCGGGGAGCTGTTTTTT. Its protein product is CASSSPRVAGEDTGELFF.

J is TRBJ2-5 and V is TRBV7-8; tentative D call: TRBD2 (5 bases). The CDR3 covers 14 residues. The germline V gene encodes CDR1 SGHVS and CDR2 FQNEAQ. V lost 5 bases and J lost 0, with 10 bases in between. This CDR3 is CASSLEGYQETQYF. The CDR3 bases are TGTGCCAGCAGCCTCGAGGGTTACCAAGAGACCCAGTACTTC.

This clonotype came up many times. The V gene is TRBV29-1, the J gene TRBJ2-1; D is undetermined. This CDR3 contains 12 residues. V was trimmed by 5 bases and J by 0 bases, leaving 5 bases between them. Germline V gene sequence: CDR1 SQVTM, CDR2 ANQGSEA. The chain's CDR3 is CSVRFSYNEQFF. The CDR3 DNA follows: TGCAGCGTTCGGTTCTCCTACAATGAGCAGTTCTTC.

This clonotype showed up many times. The chain couples TRBV11-2 to TRBJ2-5, with D possibly matching TRBD1 (7 bases). Germline V lookup: CDR1 SGHAT, CDR2 FQNNGV. V shed 5 bases and J shed 0 bases, with 16 bases lying between them. This CDR3 spans 16 amino acids. Here the CDR3 reads CASSAGGGGDQETQYF. The CDR3 DNA is TGTGCCAGCAGCGCTGGAGGGGGCGGCGACCAAGAGACCCAGTACTTC.

In its sample, this clonotype was seen many times. V and J are TRBV6-6 and TRBJ2-1; D gene uncertain. Germline V gives CDR1 MNHNY, CDR2 SVGAGI (reference sequence). The germline V and J ends were trimmed by 6 bases and 6 bases, with 15 bases remaining between them. The CDR3 sequence is 14 residues long. This chain's CDR3 is CASRTVTAPNEQFF. The CDR3 DNA reads TGTGCCAGCAGGACCGTTACAGCGCCCAATGAGCAGTTCTTC.

The chain carries TRBV9 and TRBJ2-3; D perhaps matches TRBD1 (5 bases). The CDR3 runs 17 residues. Trimming shortened V by 4 bases and J by 3 bases, and 21 bases separated the two germline ends. CDR1 is SGDLS and CDR2 is YYNGEE in the germline V gene. In DNA, the CDR3 is TGTGCCAGCAGCCCTACAGTGGACATGGTTCTAACAGATACGCAGTATTTT. This translates into CASSPTVDMVLTDTQYF.

The rearrangement joins TRBV27 to TRBJ2-1; 11 nucleotides align to TRBD2. Per germline, CDR1 MNHEY and CDR2 SMNVEV (reference sequence). There are 18 residues in the CDR3. V dropped 4 bases and J dropped 5; count of bases not matched to a gene: 13. As DNA, the CDR3 is TGTGCCAGCAGTTCTAACATACTACTAGCGGGAGTTGACAATGAGCAGTTCTTC. The encoded protein is CASSSNILLAGVDNEQFF.

This clonotype was counted a few times. This chain uses TRBV11-2 with TRBJ2-5, with TRBD2 matching over 8 bases. V lost 0 bases, J lost 7 bases, and 7 bases stayed unmatched. Germline CDR1 reads SGHAT; CDR2 reads FQNNGV. The CDR3 runs to 15 residues. This CDR3 reads CASSLDPTSVGTQYF. CDR3 sequence (DNA): TGTGCCAGCAGCTTAGACCCGACTAGCGTAGGGACCCAGTACTTC.

CDR3 sequence (DNA): TGTGCCAGCAGTTTTGTTGGACAGGGTTATCATACGCAGTATTTT. It specifies CASSFVGQGYHTQYF. The chain carries TRBV27 and TRBJ2-3; TRBD1 aligns across 8 bases. Germline V gene data show CDR1 as MNHEY and CDR2 as SMNVEV (reference sequence). CDR3 length equals 15 residues. The trim removed 3 bases at V and 7 bases at J, leaving 9 bases unmatched.